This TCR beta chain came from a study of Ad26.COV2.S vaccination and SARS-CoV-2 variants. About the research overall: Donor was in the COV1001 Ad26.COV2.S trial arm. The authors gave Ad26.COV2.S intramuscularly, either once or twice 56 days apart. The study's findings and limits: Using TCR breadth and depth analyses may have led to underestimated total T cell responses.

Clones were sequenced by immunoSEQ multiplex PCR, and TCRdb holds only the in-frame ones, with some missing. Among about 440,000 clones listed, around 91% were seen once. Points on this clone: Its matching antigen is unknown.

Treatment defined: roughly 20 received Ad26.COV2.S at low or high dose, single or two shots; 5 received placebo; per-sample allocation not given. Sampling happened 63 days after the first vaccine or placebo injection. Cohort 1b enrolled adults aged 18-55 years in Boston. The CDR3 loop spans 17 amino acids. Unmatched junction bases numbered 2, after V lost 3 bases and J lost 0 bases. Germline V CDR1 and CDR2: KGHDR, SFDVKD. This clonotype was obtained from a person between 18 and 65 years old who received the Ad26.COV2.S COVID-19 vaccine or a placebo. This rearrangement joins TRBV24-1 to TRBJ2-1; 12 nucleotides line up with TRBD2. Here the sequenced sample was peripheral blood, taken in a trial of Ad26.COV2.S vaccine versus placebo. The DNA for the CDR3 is TGTGCCACCAGTGATGGGACTAGCGGGCTCTCCTACAATGAGCAGTTCTTC. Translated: CATSDGTSGLSYNEQFF.